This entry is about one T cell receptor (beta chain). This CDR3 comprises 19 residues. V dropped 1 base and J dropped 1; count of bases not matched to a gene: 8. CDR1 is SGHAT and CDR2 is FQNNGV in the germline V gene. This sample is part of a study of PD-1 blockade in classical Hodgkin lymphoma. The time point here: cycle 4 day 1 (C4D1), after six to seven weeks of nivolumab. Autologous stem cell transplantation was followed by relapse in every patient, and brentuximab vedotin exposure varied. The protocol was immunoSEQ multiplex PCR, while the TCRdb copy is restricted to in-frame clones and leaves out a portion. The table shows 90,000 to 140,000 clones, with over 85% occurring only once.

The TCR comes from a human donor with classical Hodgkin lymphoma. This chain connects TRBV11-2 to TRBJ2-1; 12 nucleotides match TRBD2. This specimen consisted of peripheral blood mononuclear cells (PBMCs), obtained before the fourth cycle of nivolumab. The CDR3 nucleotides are TGTGCCAGCAGCTTAGTTCGGACTAGCGGGGCCTCGTCCTACAATGAGCAGTTCTTC. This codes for CASSLVRTSGASSYNEQFF.